This T cell receptor (beta chain) was identified during a study of cytomegalovirus exposure and HLA in healthy donors. 13 Jbeta primers and 60 Vbeta primers were used for the PCR. The protocol was immunoSEQ multiplex PCR, while the TCRdb copy is restricted to in-frame clones and leaves out a portion. In the table there are approximately 140,000 clones, more than 60% of which are singletons. The CDR3 has 13 amino acids. Germline-derived CDR1 and CDR2 are PRHDT and FYEKMQ (reference sequence). The V gene end was trimmed by 8 bases and the J gene end by 1 base; junction bases not matched to a gene: 3. Material for sequencing was PBMCs. J is TRBJ2-3 and V is TRBV13, with 7 bases aligning to TRBD2. The clonotype originates from a woman in her forties or fifties in good health and CMV-seropositive. The CDR3 DNA reads as TGTGCCAGCGGGGAGGGCGGCACAGATACGCAGTATTTT. This translates into CASGEGGTDTQYF. Full variable domain (missing parts from reference TRBV13 and TRBJ2-3): AAGVIQSPRHLIKEKRETATLKCYPIPRHDTVYWYQQGPGQDPQFLISFYEKMQSDKGSIPDRFSAQQFSDYHSELNMSSLELGDSALYFCASGEGGTDTQYFGPGTRLTVL.